Given below is one TCR beta chain in context. The data were obtained in a study of blood T cell repertoires in COVID-19. In the study overall: In each case, the material was cDNA or gDNA derived from T cells, B-cell-depleted T cells, or PBMCs.

Authors' processing steps: It was from reference gene primer amplification that nucleated cell counts were estimated. The table came from immunoSEQ multiplex PCR; TCRdb's copy has only in-frame clones and leaves some out. V, J and clone size derive from that table, while D and trimming were established from the DNA sequence. The sample records under 14,000 clones, 70% to 90% being singletons. Per germline, CDR1 SEHNR and CDR2 FQNEAQ (reference sequence). This CDR3 comprises 16 residues. After removal of 2 bases from V and 1 base from J, the junction contained 6 bases not matched to a gene. The sequencing input was peripheral blood. The V call is TRBV7-9, the J call TRBJ1-1; 8 bases are a match to TRBD1. The clonotype was recovered from a man aged 30 to 45 with active or convalescent COVID-19. CDR3 in DNA: TGTGCCAGCAGCTTACCGACAGGGGAGGCGAACACTGAAGCTTTCTTT. Its protein product is CASSLPTGEANTEAFF. Full variable domain (remainder filled in from reference TRBV7-9 and TRBJ1-1): DTGVSQNPRHKITKRGQNVTFRCDPISEHNRLYWYRQTLGQGPEFLTYFQNEAQLEKSRLLSDRFSAERPKGSFSTLEIQRTEQGDSAMYLCASSLPTGEANTEAFFGQGTRLTVV.